This T cell receptor (beta chain) is drawn from a study of human T cells and chemical hapten exposure. The sample holds a few counts of this clonotype. Trimming stripped 2 bases from V and 4 bases from J, with 12 bases between. CDR3 length: 14 amino acids. CDR1 is KGHSH and CDR2 is LQKENI in the germline V gene. Time point of the sample: patch test 2, 6 weeks after DPC sensitization. Treatment meaning: therapeutic diphenylcyclopropenone sensitization with weekly scalp DPC. The authors' total RNA extraction used unfractionated whole blood. TCRdb analysed the RACE reads with MiXCR anew, one entry per CDR3 protein. The sample shows about 73,000 distinct CDR3 sequences, 8.5% of them seen only once.

Sequences were derived from whole blood, sampled in connection with sensitization to the hapten diphenylcyclopropenone (DPC). The rearrangement links TRBV18 to TRBJ2-7; possible D gene TRBD1, 6 bases. The sequence was collected from a woman in her fifties or sixties with alopecia areata. Some clones in this sample may be carry-over from other donors' samples. CDR3 in amino acids: CASSPAGVLYEQYF. CDR3 coding DNA: TGTGCCAGCTCACCAGCAGGGGTACTTTACGAGCAGTACTTC.